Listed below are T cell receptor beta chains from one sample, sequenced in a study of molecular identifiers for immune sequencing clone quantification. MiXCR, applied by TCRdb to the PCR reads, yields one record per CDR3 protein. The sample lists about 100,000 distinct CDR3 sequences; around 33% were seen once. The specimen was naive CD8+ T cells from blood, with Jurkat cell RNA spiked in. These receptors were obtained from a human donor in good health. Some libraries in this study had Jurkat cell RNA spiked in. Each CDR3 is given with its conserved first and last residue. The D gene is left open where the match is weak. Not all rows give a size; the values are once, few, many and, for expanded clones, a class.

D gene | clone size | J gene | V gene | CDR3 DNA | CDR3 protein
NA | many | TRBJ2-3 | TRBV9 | TGTGCCAGCAGGGACGCTAGCGAAGATACGCAGTATTTT | CASRDASEDTQYF
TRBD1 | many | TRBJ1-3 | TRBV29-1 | TGCAGCGTCCCGGGACAGGAGTCTGGAAACACCATATATTTT | CSVPGQESGNTIYF
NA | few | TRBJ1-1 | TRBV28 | TGTGCCAGCAGTTTATATCTCAGGGACACTGAAGCTTTCTTT | CASSLYLRDTEAFF
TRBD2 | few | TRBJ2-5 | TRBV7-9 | TGTGCCAGCAGCAAGACTAGCGGAACCCTAGAGACCCAGTACTTC | CASSKTSGTLETQYF
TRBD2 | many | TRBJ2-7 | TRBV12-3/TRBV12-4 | TGTGCCAGCAGCTCTGGGACTAGCGTCTACGAGCAGTACTTC | CASSSGTSVYEQYF
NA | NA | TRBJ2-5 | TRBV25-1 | TGTGCCAGCAGGAGCAGGATGGCTGAGGAGACCCAGTACTTC | CASRSRMAEETQYF
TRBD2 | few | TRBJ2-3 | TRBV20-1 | TGCAGTGCTAGAGATGTCCGGGAGGTCGGCACAGATACGCAGTATTTT | CSARDVREVGTDTQYF
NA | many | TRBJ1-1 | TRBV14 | TGTGCCAGCAGCCCTTTCGGACGGAGCACTGAAGCTTTCTTT | CASSPFGRSTEAFF
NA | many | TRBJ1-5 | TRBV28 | TGTGCCAGCAGTTTTGACAGTCCCGGAACGAGGCATTTT | CASSFDSPGTRHF
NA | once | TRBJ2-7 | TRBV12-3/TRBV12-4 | TGTGCCAGCAGTTTAATAGGGGCGACCTACGAGCAGTACTTC | CASSLIGATYEQYF
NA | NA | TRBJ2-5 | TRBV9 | TGTGCCAGCAGCGAGGGTTGGGTTGGCGAGACCCAGTACTTC | CASSEGWVGETQYF
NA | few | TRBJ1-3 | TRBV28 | TGTGCCAGCAGTTCCCGGCTGAGAAGCTCTGGAAACACCATATATTTT | CASSSRLRSSGNTIYF
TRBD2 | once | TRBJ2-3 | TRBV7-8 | TGTGCCAGCAGCCTGGGACTAGCGGGGGAGAGGGGCTCAGATACGCAGTATTTT | CASSLGLAGERGSDTQYF
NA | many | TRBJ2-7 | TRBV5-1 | TGCGCCAGCAGCTTGGCCCCGACAGGCTACGAGCAGTACTTC | CASSLAPTGYEQYF
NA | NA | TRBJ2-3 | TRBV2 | TGTGCCAGCAGACCCACGGGACTCGGCACAGATACGCAGTATTTT | CASRPTGLGTDTQYF
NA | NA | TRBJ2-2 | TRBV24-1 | TGTGCCACCAGTGATTTGGCGTACACCGGGGAGCTGTTTTTT | CATSDLAYTGELFF
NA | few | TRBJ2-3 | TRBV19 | TGTGCCAGTAGTGCCTCCCGGGGAGATACGCAGTATTTT | CASSASRGDTQYF
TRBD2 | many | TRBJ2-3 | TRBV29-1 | TGCAGCGTTGAGGGACTAGCGGGAGAGTATACGCAGTATTTT | CSVEGLAGEYTQYF
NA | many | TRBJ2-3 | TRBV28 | TGTGCCAGCAGTCTATCCTCTCTGGGCGGTACCACAGATACGCAGTATTTT | CASSLSSLGGTTDTQYF
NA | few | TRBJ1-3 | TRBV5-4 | TGTGCCAGCAGACCGGGACCGACCTCTGGAAACACCATATATTTT | CASRPGPTSGNTIYF
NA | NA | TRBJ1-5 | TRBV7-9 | TGTGCCAGCAGCTTAGGGTATAGCAATCAGCCCCAGCAATTT | CASSLGYSNQPQQF
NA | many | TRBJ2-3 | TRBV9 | TGTGCCAGCAGCGTACCTGGGGGCCGCACAGATACGCAGTATTTT | CASSVPGGRTDTQYF
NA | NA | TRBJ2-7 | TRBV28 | TGTGCCAGCAGTGAGAGCGAGTGGCTCCCCTTGAAGCAGTACTTC | CASSESEWLPLKQYF
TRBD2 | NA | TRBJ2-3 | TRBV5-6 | TGTGCCAGCAGCCTAAGGCCGGGACTAGCGGGAGTAAGGGATACGCAGTATTTT | CASSLRPGLAGVRDTQYF
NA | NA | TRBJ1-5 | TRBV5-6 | TGTGCCAGCAGCTTCTGGGGCGTAAATCAGCCCCAGCATTTT | CASSFWGVNQPQHF
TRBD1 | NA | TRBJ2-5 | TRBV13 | TGTGCCAGCAGCTTAGGAGACAGGGGCCGGGAGACCCAGTACTTC | CASSLGDRGRETQYF
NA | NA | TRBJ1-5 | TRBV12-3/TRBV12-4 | TGTGCCAGCAGGCAGGTAGGGGGCAATCAGCCCCAGCATTTT | CASRQVGGNQPQHF